Sequencing of this T cell receptor (beta chain) was carried out in a study of shared clonotypes between healthy human individuals. Trimming removed 3 bases from V and 4 bases from J, with 10 bases in between. CDR1 is SGHAT and CDR2 is FQNNGV in the germline V gene. The length of the CDR3 is 13 residues. Naive CD45RA+ and memory CD45RA-negative subsets were split from CD4+ cells. Deep-level settings were used for running the assay. For every subset, genomic DNA was evenly distributed across several immunoSEQ plates. Study processing details: Quality scores were absent from the junction-only immunoSEQ sequences, so filtering differed. Some clones are missing from TCRdb's copy, which holds only in-frame ones; the method was immunoSEQ multiplex PCR. For V, J and clone size, that table is used; D and trimming come from the DNA. Among a few million clones, approximately 94% were seen once, and the ten largest hold roughly 0.14%.

The receptor was derived from a man aged 18 to 29 in good health. Sequencing was done on a sample of naive CD4+ T cells sorted from blood. As for subset: CD45RA+ positively selected. The gene calls are TRBV11-2 and TRBJ2-7, with a tentative D call TRBD2 (6 bases). CDR3 nucleotides: TGTGCCAGCAGCTTTCGGGGGAGGTACGAGCAGTACTTC. This sequence encodes CASSFRGRYEQYF.